This T cell receptor beta chain was identified during a study of T cell responses to AZD1222 COVID-19 vaccine. The germline CDR1 and CDR2 sequences are MDHEN and SYDVKM. Trimming left V 2 bases short and J 5 bases short, with 21 bases between. The CDR3 is 17 residues long. Sequenced by immunoSEQ multiplex PCR; TCRdb stores in-frame clones only, minus some. This sample carries 150,000 to 200,000 clones, about 92% of them seen once, and the ten largest clones take 10%. Broader study findings: The study found Spike-specific TCR breadth and depth rose after two AZD1222 doses. Distributed over spike, vaccine-associated CD4 TCRs predominated at 160-218 and 743-854.

As regards this clone: What it binds is not known.

The origin of this receptor is an adult in good health. The sequences come from peripheral blood, collected on day 0 of AZD1222 vaccination. V usage is TRBV28 and J usage is TRBJ1-1, with D unclear. CDR3 nucleotide sequence: TGTGCCAGCAGTTTAACCCCCCTGTGGATGGGTGGAACTGAAGCTTTCTTT. Protein sequence: CASSLTPLWMGGTEAFF.